The entry below gives a single T cell receptor (beta chain) sequence along with its context. This specimen comes from a study of blood T cell repertoires in COVID-19. Overall study context: The analysed material was cDNA or gDNA that came from T cells, B-cell-depleted T cells, or PBMCs.

CDR3 length equals 16 residues. The ends were cut back, 0 bases at V and 1 base at J, with 10 bases in the middle. Germline V gene sequence: CDR1 LNHNV, CDR2 YYDKDF (reference sequence). Original processing methods: Using reference gene primer amplification, nucleated cell counts were estimated. Using immunoSEQ multiplex PCR, the repertoire was profiled, and TCRdb retains in-frame clones only, with some absent. V, J and clone size derive from that table, while D and trimming were established from the DNA sequence. The sample lists roughly 32,000 clones, about 90% occurring once. The sequence came from a man aged 80 or over with acute or convalescent COVID-19. This chain uses TRBV15 with TRBJ1-5; D gene ambiguous. Sample: peripheral blood. CDR3 in amino acids: CATSRDPRRSNQPQHF. DNA for the CDR3: TGTGCCACCAGCAGAGATCCCCGGAGAAGCAATCAGCCCCAGCATTTT.